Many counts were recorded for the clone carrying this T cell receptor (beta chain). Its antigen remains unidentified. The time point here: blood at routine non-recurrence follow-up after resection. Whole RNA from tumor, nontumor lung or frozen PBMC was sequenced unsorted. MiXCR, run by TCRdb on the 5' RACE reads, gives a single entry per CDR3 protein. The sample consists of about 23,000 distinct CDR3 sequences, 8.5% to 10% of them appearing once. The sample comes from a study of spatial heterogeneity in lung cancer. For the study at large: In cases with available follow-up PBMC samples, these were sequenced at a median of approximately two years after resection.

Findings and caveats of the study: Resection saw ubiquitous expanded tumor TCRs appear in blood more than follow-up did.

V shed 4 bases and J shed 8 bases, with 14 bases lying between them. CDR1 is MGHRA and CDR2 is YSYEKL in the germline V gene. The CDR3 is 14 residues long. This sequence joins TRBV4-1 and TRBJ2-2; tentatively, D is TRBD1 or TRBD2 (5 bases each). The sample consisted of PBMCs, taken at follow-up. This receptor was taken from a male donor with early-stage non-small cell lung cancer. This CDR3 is CASSLGAGQGELFF. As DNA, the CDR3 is TGCGCCAGCAGCCTCGGGGCAGGTCAAGGGGAGCTGTTTTTT.